The entry below gives a single TCR beta chain sequence along with its context. Its specificity is not known. Listed TCR primers and previously described methods were used for bulk TCR libraries. TCRdb recomputed calls from the PCR reads with MiXCR, one row per CDR3 protein. The repertoire holds some 96,000 distinct CDR3 sequences, 24% seen once, with about 0.99% in the top ten. This sample is part of a study of molecular identifiers for immune sequencing clone quantification. Regarding the study as a whole: Clones with over 20 RNA copies captured over 97% of effector molecules but under 1% of naive ones. Clone sizes that are highly expanded could be underestimated when identical TCR molecules share a barcode.

Per the germline V gene, CDR1 is LNHNV and CDR2 is YYDKDF (reference sequence). CDR3 length: 18 residues. Trimming took off 3 bases at V and 2 bases at J, with 20 bases between the two ends. Sorting captured naive CD8 T cells as CD8+CD4-CCR7+CD45RA+. The chain has TRBV15 and TRBJ1-5; possibly TRBD1 for D (6 bases). Input material: naive CD8+ T cells from blood, with Jurkat cell RNA spiked in. The subset is: FACS-sorted CD8+CD4-CCR7+CD45RA+ naive T cells. The sequence was collected from a human donor in good health. Some libraries in this study had Jurkat cell RNA spiked in. In DNA form, the CDR3 reads TGTGCCACCAGCAGTCAAGGGGGGAGGGGGAGCGGCAATCAGCCCCAGCATTTT. Amino acids: CATSSQGGRGSGNQPQHF. The entire variable domain, with the rest obtained from reference TRBV15 and TRBJ1-5, is as follows: DAMVIQNPRYQVTQFGKPVTLSCSQTLNHNVMYWYQQKSSQAPKLLFHYYDKDFNNEADTPDNFQSRRPNTSFCFLDIRSPGLGDTAMYLCATSSQGGRGSGNQPQHFGDGTRLSIL.